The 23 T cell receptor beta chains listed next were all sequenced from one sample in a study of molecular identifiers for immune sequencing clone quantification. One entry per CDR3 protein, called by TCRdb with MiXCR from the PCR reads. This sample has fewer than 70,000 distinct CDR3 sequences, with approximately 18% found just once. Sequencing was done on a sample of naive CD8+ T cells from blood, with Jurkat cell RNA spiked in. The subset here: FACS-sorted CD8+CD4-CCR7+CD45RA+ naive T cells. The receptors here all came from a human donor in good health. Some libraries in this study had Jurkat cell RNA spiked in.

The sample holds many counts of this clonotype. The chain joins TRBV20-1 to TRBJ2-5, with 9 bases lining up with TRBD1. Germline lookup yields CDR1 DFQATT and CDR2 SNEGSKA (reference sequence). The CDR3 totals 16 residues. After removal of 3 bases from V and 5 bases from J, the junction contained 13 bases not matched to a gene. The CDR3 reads CSARRPGTGWIETQYF. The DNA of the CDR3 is TGCAGTGCTAGGAGGCCCGGGACAGGGTGGATCGAGACCCAGTACTTC.

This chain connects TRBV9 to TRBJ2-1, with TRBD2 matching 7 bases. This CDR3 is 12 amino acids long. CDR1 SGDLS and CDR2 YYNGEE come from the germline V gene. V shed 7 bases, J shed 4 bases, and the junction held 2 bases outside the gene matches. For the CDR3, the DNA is TGTGCCAGCGGACTAGATTACAATGAGCAGTTCTTC. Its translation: CASGLDYNEQFF.

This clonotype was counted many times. Here the CDR3 DNA reads TGTGCCAGCAGCCTCGCGGGAGGGCCTAACGAGCAGTACTTC. The encoded protein is CASSLAGGPNEQYF. The chain uses TRBV9 and TRBJ2-7, with 9 bases that match TRBD2. V was pared by 4 bases and J by 5 bases, with 7 bases of the junction left unmatched. This CDR3 is 14 amino acids long. Germline loops: CDR1 SGDLS, CDR2 YYNGEE.

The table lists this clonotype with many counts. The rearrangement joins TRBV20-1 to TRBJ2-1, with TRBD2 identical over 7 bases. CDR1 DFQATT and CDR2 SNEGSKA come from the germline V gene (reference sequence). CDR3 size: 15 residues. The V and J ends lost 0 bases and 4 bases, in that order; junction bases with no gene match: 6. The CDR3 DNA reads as TGCAGTGCTAGAGATGGGGCTAGCGGATACAATGAGCAGTTCTTC. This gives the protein CSARDGASGYNEQFF.

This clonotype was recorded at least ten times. Written as DNA, the CDR3 is TGTGCCAGCAGTCCCACCCGTTGGGAAAGGTACGAGCAGTACTTC. This gives the protein CASSPTRWERYEQYF. The V and J genes are TRBV27 and TRBJ2-7; D not certain. The V gene lost 5 bases and the J gene lost 4 bases, with 18 bases spanning the gap. The CDR3 contains 15 residues. The V gene's germline CDR1 is MNHEY and CDR2 SMNVEV (reference sequence).

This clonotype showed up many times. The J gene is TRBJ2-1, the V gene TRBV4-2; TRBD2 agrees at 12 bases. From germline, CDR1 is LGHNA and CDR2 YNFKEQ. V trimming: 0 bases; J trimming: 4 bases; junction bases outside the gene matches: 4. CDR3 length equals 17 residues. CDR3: CASSQETGTSGYNEQFF. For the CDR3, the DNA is TGTGCCAGCAGCCAAGAAACCGGGACTAGCGGGTACAATGAGCAGTTCTTC.

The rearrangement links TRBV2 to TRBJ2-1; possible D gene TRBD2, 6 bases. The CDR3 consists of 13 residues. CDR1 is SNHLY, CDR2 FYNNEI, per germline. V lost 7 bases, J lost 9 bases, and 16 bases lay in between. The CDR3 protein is CASTGTVSFEQFF. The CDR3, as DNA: TGTGCCAGCACCGGGACTGTGTCCTTTGAGCAGTTCTTC.

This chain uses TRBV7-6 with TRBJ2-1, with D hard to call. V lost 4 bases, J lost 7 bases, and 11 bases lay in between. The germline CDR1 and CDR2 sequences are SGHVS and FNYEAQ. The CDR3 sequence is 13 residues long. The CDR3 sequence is CASSSSITNEQFF. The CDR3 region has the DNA TGTGCCAGCAGCTCCTCCATTACGAATGAGCAGTTCTTC.

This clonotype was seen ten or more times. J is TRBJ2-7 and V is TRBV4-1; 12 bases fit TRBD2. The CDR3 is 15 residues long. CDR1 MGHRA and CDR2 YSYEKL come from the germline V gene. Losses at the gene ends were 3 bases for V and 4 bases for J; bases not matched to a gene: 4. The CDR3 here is CASSHGTSGQYEQYF. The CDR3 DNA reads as TGCGCCAGCAGCCACGGGACTAGCGGGCAGTACGAGCAGTACTTC.

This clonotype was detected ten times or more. The CDR3: CASSPGNSNQPQHF. CDR3 coding DNA: TGTGCCAGCAGTCCCGGCAATAGCAATCAGCCCCAGCATTTT. The chain is built from TRBV27 and TRBJ1-5; D is unclear. Germline CDR1 reads MNHEY; CDR2 reads SMNVEV (reference sequence). CDR3 size: 14 residues. Trimming took off 5 bases at V and 0 bases at J, with 8 bases between the two ends.

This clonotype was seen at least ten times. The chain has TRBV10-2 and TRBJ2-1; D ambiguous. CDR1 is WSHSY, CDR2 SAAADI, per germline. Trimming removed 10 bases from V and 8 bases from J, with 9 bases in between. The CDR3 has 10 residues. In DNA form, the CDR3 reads TGCGCCACTTCTAGGTATGAGCAGTTCTTC. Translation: CATSRYEQFF.

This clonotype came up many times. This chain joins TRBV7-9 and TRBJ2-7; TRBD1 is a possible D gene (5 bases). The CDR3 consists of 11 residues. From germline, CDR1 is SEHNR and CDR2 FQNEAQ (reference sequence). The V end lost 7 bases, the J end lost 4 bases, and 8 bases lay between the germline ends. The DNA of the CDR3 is TGTGCCAGCACGACAGCTTACGAGCAGTACTTC. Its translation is CASTTAYEQYF.

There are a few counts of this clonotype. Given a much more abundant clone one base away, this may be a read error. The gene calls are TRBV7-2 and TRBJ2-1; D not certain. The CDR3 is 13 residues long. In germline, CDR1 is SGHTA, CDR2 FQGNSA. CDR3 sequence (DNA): TGTGCCACCAGCTTTTACGTGGGAAATGAGCAGTTCTTC. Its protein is CATSFYVGNEQFF.

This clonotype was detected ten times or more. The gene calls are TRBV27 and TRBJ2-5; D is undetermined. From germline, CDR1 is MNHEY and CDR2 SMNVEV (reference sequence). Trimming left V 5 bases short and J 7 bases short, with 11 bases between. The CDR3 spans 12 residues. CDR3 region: CASSGIYRTQYF. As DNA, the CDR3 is TGTGCCAGCAGTGGGATCTACAGGACCCAGTACTTC.

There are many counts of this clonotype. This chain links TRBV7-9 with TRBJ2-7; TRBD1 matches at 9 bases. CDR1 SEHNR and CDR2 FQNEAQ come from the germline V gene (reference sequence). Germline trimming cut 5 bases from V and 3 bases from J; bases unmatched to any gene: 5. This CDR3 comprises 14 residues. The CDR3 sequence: CASSTHRGHYEQYF. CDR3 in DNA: TGTGCCAGCAGCACTCACAGGGGGCACTACGAGCAGTACTTC.

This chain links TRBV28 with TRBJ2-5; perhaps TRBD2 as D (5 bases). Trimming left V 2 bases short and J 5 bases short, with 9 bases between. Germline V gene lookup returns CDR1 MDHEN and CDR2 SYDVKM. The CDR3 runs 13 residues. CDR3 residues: CASSLEDFETQYF. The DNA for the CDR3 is TGTGCCAGCAGTTTAGAGGACTTTGAGACCCAGTACTTC.

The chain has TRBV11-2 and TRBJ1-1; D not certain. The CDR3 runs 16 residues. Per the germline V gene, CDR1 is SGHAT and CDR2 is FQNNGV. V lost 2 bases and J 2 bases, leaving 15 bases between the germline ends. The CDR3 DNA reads TGTGCCAGCAGCTTATTAGGTTGGGGAACTAACACTGAAGCTTTCTTT. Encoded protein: CASSLLGWGTNTEAFF.

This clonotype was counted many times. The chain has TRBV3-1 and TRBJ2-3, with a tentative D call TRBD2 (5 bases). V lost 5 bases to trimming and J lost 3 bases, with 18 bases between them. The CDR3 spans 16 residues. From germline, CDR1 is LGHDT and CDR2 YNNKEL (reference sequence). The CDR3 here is CASSADAGEGTDTQYF. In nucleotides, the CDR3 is TGTGCCAGCAGCGCCGACGCGGGCGAGGGTACAGATACGCAGTATTTT.

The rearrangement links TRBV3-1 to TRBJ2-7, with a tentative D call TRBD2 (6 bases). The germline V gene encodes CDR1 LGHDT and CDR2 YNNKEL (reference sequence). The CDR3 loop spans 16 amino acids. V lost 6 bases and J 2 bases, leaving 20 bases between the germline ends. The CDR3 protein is CASSKNWGELPYEQYF. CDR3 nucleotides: TGTGCCAGCAGTAAGAACTGGGGGGAGTTGCCCTACGAGCAGTACTTC.

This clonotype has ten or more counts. CDR3 amino acids: CASGLGYSNTGELFF. For the CDR3, the DNA is TGTGCTAGTGGTTTGGGCTATTCGAACACCGGGGAGCTGTTTTTT. The chain combines TRBV12-5 with TRBJ2-2; no clear D. V was trimmed by 1 base and J by 0 bases, leaving 6 bases between them. CDR1 is LGHNT, CDR2 FRNRAP, per germline. The CDR3 runs to 15 residues. The variable domain in full, with the rest retrieved from reference TRBV12-5 and TRBJ2-2, is DARVTQTPRHKVTEMGQEVTMRCQPILGHNTVFWYRQTMMQGLELLAYFRNRAPLDDSGMPKDRFSAEMPDATLATLKIQPSEPRDSAVYFCASGLGYSNTGELFFGEGSRLTVL.

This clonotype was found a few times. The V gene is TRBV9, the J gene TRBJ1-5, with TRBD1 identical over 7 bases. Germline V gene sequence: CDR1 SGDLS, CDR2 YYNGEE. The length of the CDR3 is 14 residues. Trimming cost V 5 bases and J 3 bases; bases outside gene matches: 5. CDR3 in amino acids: CASSRTGDNQPQHF. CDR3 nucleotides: TGTGCCAGCAGTAGGACAGGTGACAATCAGCCCCAGCATTTT.

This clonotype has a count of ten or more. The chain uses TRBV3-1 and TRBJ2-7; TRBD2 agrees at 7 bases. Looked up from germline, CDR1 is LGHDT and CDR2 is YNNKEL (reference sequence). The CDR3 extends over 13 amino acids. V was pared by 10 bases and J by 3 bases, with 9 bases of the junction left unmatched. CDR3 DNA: TGTGCCACCGGGGGAGGGGAAAGCTACGAGCAGTACTTC. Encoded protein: CATGGGESYEQYF.

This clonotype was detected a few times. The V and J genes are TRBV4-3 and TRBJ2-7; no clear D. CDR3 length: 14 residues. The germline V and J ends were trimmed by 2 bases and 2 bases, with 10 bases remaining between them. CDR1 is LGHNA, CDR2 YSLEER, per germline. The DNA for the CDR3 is TGCGCCAGCAGCCAAAGACTCTTTACCTACGAGCAGTACTTC. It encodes CASSQRLFTYEQYF.